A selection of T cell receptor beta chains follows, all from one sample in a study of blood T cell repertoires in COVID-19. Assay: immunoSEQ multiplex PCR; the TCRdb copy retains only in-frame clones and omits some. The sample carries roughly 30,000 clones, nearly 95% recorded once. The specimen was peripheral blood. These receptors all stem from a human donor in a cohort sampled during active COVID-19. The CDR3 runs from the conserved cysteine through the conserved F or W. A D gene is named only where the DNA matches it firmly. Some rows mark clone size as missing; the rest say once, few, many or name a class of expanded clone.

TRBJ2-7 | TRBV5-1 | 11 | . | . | CASSSGVEQYF | TGCGCCAGCAGCTCAGGGGTAGAGCAGTACTTC
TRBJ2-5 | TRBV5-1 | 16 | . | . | CASSLTQGLKGETQYF | TGCGCCAGCAGTTTGACCCAGGGACTTAAGGGAGAGACCCAGTACTTC
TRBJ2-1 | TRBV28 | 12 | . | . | CASSSRGRGIIF | TGTGCCAGCAGCTCTAGGGGGCGCGGGATAATCTTC
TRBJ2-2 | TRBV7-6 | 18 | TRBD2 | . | CASSGRVAGTHNTGELFF | TGTGCCAGCAGCGGACGGGTAGCGGGGACCCATAACACCGGGGAGCTGTTTTTT
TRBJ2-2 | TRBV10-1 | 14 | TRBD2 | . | CASTSGANTGELFF | TGCGCCAGCACTAGCGGCGCGAACACCGGGGAGCTGTTTTTT
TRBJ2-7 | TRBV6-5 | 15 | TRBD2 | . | CASSKYLAGGYEQYF | TGTGCCAGCAGTAAATACCTAGCGGGAGGCTACGAGCAGTACTTC
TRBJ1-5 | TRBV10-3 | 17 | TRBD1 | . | CAISDPPAGGRHQPQHF | TGTGCCATCAGTGATCCGCCCGCAGGGGGGAGGCATCAGCCCCAGCATTTT
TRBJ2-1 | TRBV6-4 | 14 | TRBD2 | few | CASSDLGGAAEQFF | TGTGCCAGCAGTGACCTCGGGGGGGCCGCTGAGCAGTTCTTC
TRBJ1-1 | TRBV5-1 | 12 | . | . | CASSLDSRWAFF | TGCGCCAGCAGCTTGGACAGCCGTTGGGCTTTCTTT
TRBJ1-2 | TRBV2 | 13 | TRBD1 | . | CATTLGQGAGYTF | TGTGCCACCACATTAGGACAGGGCGCAGGCTACACCTTC
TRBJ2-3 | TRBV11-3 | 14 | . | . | CASSRVSLADTQYF | TGTGCCAGCAGCCGGGTTAGTTTGGCAGATACGCAGTATTTT
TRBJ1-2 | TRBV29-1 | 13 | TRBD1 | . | CSGATGDGYGYTF | TGCAGCGGGGCGACAGGGGATGGCTATGGCTACACCTTC
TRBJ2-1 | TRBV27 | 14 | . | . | CASMTSLVYNEQFF | TGTGCCAGCATGACCAGTCTAGTCTACAATGAGCAGTTCTTC
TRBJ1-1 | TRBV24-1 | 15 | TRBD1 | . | CATSDRDRGDTEAFF | TGTGCCACCAGTGACAGGGACAGGGGGGACACTGAAGCTTTCTTT
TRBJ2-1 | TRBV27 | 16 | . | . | CASRLRFRDSYNEQFF | TGTGCCAGCAGACTCCGGTTCCGGGACTCCTACAATGAGCAGTTCTTC
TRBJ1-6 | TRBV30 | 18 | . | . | CAWTDMGPPSSYNSPLHF | TGTGCCTGGACGGATATGGGGCCGCCGAGCTCCTATAATTCACCCCTCCACTTT
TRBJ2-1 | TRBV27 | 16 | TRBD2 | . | CASSSGLAGGEDEQFF | TGTGCCAGCAGTTCTGGACTAGCGGGGGGGGAGGATGAGCAGTTCTTC
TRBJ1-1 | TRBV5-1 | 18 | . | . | CASSLGMVASAGNTEAFF | TGCGCCAGCAGCTTGGGGATGGTCGCATCAGCGGGCAACACTGAAGCTTTCTTT
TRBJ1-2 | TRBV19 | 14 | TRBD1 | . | CASSPGQENYGYTF | TGTGCCAGTAGTCCGGGACAGGAAAACTATGGCTACACCTTC
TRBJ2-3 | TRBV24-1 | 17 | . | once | CATKTPGTCLRGDTQYF | TGTGCCACAAAAACCCCCGGGACCTGCCTGCGGGGAGATACGCAGTATTTT
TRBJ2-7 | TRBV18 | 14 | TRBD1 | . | CASSPRQGAGEQYF | TGTGCCAGCTCGCCCAGACAGGGGGCGGGGGAGCAGTACTTC
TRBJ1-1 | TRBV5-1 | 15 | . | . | CASSSALGIQAEAFF | TGCGCCAGCAGCTCTGCGTTGGGCATCCAGGCTGAAGCTTTCTTT
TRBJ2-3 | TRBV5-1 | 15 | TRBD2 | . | CASSPSGTSKYAQYF | TGCGCCAGCAGCCCCTCCGGGACTAGCAAGTATGCGCAGTATTTT
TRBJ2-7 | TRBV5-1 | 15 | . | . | CASSFSGGKGDEQYF | TGCGCCAGCAGCTTTTCAGGAGGGAAGGGAGACGAGCAGTACTTC
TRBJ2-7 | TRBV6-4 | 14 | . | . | CASSDSHGAYEQYF | TGTGCCAGCAGTGACTCGCACGGAGCCTACGAGCAGTACTTC
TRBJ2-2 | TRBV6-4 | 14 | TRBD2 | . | CASKLAGPTGELFF | TGTGCCAGCAAACTAGCGGGGCCTACCGGGGAGCTGTTTTTT
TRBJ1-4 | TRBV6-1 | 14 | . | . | CASSEGGLNEKLFF | TGTGCCAGCAGTGAAGGGGGGCTGAATGAAAAACTGTTTTTT
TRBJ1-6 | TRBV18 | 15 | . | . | CASSPATVYNSPLHF | TGTGCCAGCTCCCCGGCGACTGTCTATAATTCACCCCTCCACTTT
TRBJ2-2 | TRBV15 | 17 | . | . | CATSRALAITGTGELFF | TGTGCCACCAGCAGAGCTTTGGCGATCACGGGCACCGGGGAGCTGTTTTTT
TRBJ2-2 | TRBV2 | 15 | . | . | CASSEAGAGTGELFF | TGTGCCAGCAGTGAAGCGGGGGCTGGGACCGGGGAGCTGTTTTTT
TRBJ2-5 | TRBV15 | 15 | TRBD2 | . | CATSGRLAGEETQYF | TGTGCCACCAGCGGCCGACTAGCGGGGGAAGAGACCCAGTACTTC
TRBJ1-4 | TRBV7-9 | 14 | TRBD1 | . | CASSRDRGGEKLFF | TGTGCCAGCAGCCGGGACAGGGGTGGCGAAAAACTGTTTTTT
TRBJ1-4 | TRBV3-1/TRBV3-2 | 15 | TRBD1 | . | CASSAPGQGIEKLFF | TGTGCCAGCAGCGCACCGGGACAGGGGATTGAAAAACTGTTTTTT
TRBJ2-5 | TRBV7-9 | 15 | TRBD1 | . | CASSPPGTGEETQYF | TGTGCCAGCAGCCCTCCCGGGACAGGGGAAGAGACCCAGTACTTC
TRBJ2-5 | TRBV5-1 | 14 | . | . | CASSLFGSQETQYF | TGCGCCAGCAGCTTATTCGGGAGTCAAGAGACCCAGTACTTC
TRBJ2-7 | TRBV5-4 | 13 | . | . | CASSRTGSYEQYF | TGTGCCAGCAGCAGAACAGGTTCCTACGAGCAGTACTTC
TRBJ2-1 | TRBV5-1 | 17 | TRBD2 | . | CASSPLAGGISYNEQFF | TGCGCCAGCAGCCCCCTAGCGGGAGGAATCTCCTACAATGAGCAGTTCTTC
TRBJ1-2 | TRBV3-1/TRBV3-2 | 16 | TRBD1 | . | CASSRGTGRLISGYTF | TGTGCCAGCAGCCGGGGGACAGGACGCTTAATCAGTGGCTACACCTTC
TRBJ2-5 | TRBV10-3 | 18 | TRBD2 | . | CAISDRGLAGSGQETQYF | TGTGCCATCAGTGACAGGGGACTAGCGGGAAGCGGACAAGAGACCCAGTACTTC
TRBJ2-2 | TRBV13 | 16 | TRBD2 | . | CASSRPGGGNTGELFF | TGTGCCAGCAGCCGACCCGGCGGGGGGAACACCGGGGAGCTGTTTTTT
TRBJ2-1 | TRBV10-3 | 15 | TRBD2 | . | CAISDPSGGYNEQFF | TGTGCCATCAGTGACCCTAGCGGGGGCTACAATGAGCAGTTCTTC
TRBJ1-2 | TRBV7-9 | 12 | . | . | CASSLDGSGYTF | TGTGCCAGCAGCTTAGACGGTAGTGGCTACACCTTC
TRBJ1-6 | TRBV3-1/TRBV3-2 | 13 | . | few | CASSQVGRSPLHF | TGTGCCAGCAGCCAAGTTGGCCGTTCACCCCTCCACTTT
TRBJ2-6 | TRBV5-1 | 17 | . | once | CASSVSGSNAGANVLTF | TGCGCCAGCAGCGTTTCAGGGTCAAACGCTGGGGCCAACGTCCTGACTTTC
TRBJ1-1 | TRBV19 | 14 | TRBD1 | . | CASSSDRVNTEAFF | TGTGCCAGTAGTTCGGACAGGGTCAACACTGAAGCTTTCTTT
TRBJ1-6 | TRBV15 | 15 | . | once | CATSRDRATNSPLHF | TGTGCCACCAGCAGAGACAGGGCAACAAATTCACCCCTCCACTTT
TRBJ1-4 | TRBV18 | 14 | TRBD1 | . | CASSPRTGDEKLFF | TGTGCCAGCTCACCACGGACAGGGGATGAAAAACTGTTTTTT